The present entry profiles one T cell receptor beta chain with its context. Its antigen is unknown. The CDR3 contains 13 residues. The V gene's germline CDR1 is MRHNA and CDR2 SNTAGT. Trimming removed 4 bases at V and 0 bases at J, with 4 bases between. Investigators reverse transcribed all isolated RNA, so they sequenced expressed TCRB transcripts. Produced via immunoSEQ multiplex PCR; TCRdb's table is partial and in-frame only. Among approximately 260,000 clones listed, 24% were seen once. Each donor gave one heparinised blood draw averaging around 120 mL. The data originate from a study of beta chain features in type 1 diabetes. Study-wide findings and caveats: Patients with Type 1 diabetes showed moderately but significantly shorter TCRB CDR3s in all four CD4+ subsets. Sequencing of cDNA might inflate the share of cells that strongly express TCR.

The chain carries TRBV6-4 and TRBJ1-5; the D is unclear. Material: naive CD4+ T cells from blood. This clonotype was obtained from a woman in her twenties or thirties with type 1 diabetes. As DNA, the CDR3 is TGTGCCAGCAGTGCCTATAGCAATCAGCCCCAGCATTTT. Its protein product is CASSAYSNQPQHF.